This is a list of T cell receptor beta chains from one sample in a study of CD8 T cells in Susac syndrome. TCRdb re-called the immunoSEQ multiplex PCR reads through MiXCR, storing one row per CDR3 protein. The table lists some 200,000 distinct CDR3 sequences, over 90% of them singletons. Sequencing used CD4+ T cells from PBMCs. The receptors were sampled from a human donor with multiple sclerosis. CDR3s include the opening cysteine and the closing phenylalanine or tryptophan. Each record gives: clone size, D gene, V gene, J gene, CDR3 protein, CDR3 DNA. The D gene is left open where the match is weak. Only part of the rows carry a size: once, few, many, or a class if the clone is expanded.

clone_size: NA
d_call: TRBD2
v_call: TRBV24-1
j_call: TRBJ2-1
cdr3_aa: CATSSQKTSASSYNEQFF
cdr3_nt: TGTGCCACCAGTTCCCAGAAGACTAGCGCCTCGTCCTACAATGAGCAGTTCTTC

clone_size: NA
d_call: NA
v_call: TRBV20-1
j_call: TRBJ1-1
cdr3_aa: CSARGGTEGEAFF
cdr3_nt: TGCAGTGCTAGAGGGGGGACGGAAGGTGAAGCTTTCTTT

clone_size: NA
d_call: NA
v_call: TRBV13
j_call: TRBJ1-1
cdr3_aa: CASVPRRRDTEAFF
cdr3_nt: TGTGCCAGCGTCCCCAGGCGTCGGGACACTGAAGCTTTCTTT

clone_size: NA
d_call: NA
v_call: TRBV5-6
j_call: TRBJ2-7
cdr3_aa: CASSVYQLVKPEQYF
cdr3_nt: TGTGCCAGCAGCGTATACCAACTAGTAAAGCCCGAGCAGTACTTC

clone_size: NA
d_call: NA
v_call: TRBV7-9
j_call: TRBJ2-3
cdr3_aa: CASSPPGDTQYF
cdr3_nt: TGTGCCAGCAGTCCCCCGGGGGATACGCAGTATTTT

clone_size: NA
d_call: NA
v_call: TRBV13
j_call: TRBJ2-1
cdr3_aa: CASSLGGFSYNEQFF
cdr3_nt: TGTGCCAGCAGCTTAGGGGGATTCTCCTACAATGAGCAGTTCTTC

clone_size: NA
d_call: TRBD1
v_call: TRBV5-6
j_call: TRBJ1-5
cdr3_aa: CASSSGHGQGGSGQPQHF
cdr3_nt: TGTGCCAGCAGCTCCGGCCACGGACAGGGGGGTAGTGGGCAGCCCCAGCATTTT

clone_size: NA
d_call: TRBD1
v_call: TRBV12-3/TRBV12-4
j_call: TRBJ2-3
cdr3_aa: CASSLGQGPDTQYF
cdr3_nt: TGTGCCAGCAGTTTGGGACAGGGCCCAGATACGCAGTATTTT

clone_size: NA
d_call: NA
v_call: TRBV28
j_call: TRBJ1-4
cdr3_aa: CASSRDTLREKLFF
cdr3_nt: TGTGCCAGTTCTCGGGACACTCTAAGGGAGAAACTGTTTTTT

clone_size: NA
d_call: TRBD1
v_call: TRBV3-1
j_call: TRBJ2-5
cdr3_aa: CASSQVVGTGGKETQYF
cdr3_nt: TGTGCCAGCAGCCAAGTGGTCGGGACAGGGGGCAAAGAGACCCAGTACTTC

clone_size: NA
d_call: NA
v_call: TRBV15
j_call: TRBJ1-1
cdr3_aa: CATSRFEGEAFF
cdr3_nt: TGTGCCACCAGCAGATTTGAGGGTGAAGCTTTCTTT

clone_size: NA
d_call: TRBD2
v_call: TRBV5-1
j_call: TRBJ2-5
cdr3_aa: CASSPQAGLAGGKETQYF
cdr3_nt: TGCGCCAGCAGCCCCCAAGCGGGACTAGCGGGAGGAAAGGAGACCCAGTACTTC

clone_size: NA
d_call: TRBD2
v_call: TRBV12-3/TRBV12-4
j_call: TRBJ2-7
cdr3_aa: CASTFGLAGREQYF
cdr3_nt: TGTGCCAGCACCTTCGGCCTAGCGGGAAGGGAGCAGTACTTC

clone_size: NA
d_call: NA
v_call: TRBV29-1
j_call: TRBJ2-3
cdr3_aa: CSVGWQYF
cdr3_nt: TGCAGCGTTGGATGGCAGTATTTT

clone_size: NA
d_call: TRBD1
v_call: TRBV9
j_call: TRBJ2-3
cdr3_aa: CASSVGTGAPTDTQYF
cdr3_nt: TGTGCCAGCAGCGTAGGGACAGGGGCCCCCACAGATACGCAGTATTTT

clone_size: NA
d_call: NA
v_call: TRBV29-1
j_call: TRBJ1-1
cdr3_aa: CSVGGPGTEAFF
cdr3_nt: TGCAGCGTTGGGGGTCCTGGGACTGAAGCTTTCTTT

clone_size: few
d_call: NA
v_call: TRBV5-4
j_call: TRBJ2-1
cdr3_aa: CASSRGNEQFF
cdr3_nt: TGTGCCAGCAGCCGCGGCAATGAGCAGTTCTTC

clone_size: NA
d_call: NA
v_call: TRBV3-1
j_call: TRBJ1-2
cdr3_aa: CASSQDRFGYTF
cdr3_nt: TGTGCCAGCAGCCAAGACCGTTTTGGCTACACCTTC

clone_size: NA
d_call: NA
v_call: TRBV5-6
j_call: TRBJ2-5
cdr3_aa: CASSLRVFQTQYF
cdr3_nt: TGTGCCAGCAGCTTGAGGGTTTTCCAGACCCAGTACTTC

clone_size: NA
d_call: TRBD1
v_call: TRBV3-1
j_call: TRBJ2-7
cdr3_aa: CASSQITGAEQYF
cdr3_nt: TGTGCCAGCAGCCAGATAACAGGGGCCGAGCAGTACTTC

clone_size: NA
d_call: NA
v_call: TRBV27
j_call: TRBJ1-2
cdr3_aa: CASSLGRAGFVYTF
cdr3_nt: TGTGCCAGCAGCTTAGGTAGGGCAGGCTTCGTCTACACCTTC

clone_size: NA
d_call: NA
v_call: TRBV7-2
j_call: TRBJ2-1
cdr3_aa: CASSLGWIGGEQFF
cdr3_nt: TGTGCCAGCAGCTTAGGATGGATTGGGGGTGAGCAGTTCTTC

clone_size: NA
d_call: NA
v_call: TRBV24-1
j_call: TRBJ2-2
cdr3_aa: CATSSAGELFF
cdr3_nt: TGTGCCACCAGTTCGGCCGGGGAGCTGTTTTTT

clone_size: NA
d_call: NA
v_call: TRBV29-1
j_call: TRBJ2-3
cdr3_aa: CSVRVNTQYF
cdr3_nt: TGCAGCGTAAGGGTAAATACGCAGTATTTT

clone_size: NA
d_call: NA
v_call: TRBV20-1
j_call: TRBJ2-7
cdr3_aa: CSANIRGSSYEQYF
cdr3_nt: TGCAGTGCCAATATCCGGGGGAGCTCCTACGAGCAGTACTTC

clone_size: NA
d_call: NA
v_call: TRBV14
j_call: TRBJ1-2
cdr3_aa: CASSAGLSYGYTF
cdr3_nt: TGTGCCAGCAGCGCGGGACTTAGCTATGGCTACACCTTC

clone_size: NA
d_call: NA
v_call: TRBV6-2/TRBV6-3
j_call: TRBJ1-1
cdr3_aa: CASRLQPPDREAFF
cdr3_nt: TGTGCCAGCAGGTTACAGCCACCGGATCGTGAAGCTTTCTTT

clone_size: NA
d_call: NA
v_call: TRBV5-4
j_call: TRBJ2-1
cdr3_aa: CASSLRAEGDEQFF
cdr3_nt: TGTGCCAGCAGCTTGAGGGCCGAGGGGGATGAGCAGTTCTTC

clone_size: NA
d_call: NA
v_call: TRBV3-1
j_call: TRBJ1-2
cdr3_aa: CASSQSGVSGYTF
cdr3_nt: TGTGCCAGCAGCCAATCGGGGGTATCTGGCTACACCTTC

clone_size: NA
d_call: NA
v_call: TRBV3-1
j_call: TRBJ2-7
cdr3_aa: CASSRGISYEQYF
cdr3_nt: TGTGCCAGCAGTCGGGGAATCTCCTACGAGCAGTACTTC

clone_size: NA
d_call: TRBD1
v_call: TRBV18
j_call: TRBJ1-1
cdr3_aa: CASSPRRDRGTEAFF
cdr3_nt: TGTGCCAGCTCACCACGACGGGACAGGGGAACTGAAGCTTTCTTT

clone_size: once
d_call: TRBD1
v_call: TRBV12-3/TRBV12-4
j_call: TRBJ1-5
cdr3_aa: CASSLGTGWHQPQHF
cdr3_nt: TGTGCCAGCAGCCTTGGGACAGGGTGGCATCAGCCCCAGCATTTT

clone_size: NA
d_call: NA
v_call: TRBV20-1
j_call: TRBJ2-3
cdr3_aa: CSARGGAGWPDTQYF
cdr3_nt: TGCAGTGCTAGAGGGGGGGCGGGATGGCCAGATACGCAGTATTTT

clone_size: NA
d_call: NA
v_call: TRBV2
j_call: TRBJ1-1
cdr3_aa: CASSLLGGDTEAFF
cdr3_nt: TGTGCCAGCAGCCTTCTAGGGGGAGACACTGAAGCTTTCTTT

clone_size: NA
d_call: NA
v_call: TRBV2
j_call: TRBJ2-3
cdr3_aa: CAWMGGDTQYF
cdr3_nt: TGTGCCTGGATGGGGGGAGATACGCAGTATTTT

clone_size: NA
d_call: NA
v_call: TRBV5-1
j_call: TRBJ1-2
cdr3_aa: CASSSEDYGYTF
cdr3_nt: TGCGCCAGCAGTTCGGAAGACTATGGCTACACCTTC

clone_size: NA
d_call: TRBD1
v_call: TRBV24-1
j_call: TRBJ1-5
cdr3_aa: CATSTGTGGQPQHF
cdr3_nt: TGTGCCACCAGCACGGGGACAGGGGGTCAGCCCCAGCATTTT

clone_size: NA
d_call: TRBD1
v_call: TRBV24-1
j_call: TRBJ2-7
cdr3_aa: CATSDPGQYEQYF
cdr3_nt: TGTGCCACCAGTGATCCGGGACAGTACGAGCAGTACTTC

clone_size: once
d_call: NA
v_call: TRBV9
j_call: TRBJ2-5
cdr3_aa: CASSVDPGRETQYF
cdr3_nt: TGTGCCAGCAGCGTAGATCCCGGGCGGGAGACCCAGTACTTC

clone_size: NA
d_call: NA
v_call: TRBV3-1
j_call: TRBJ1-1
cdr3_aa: CASSHGSMNTEAFF
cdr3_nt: TGTGCCAGCAGCCACGGTTCCATGAACACTGAAGCTTTCTTT

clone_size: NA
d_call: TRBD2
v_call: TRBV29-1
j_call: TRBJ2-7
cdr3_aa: CSVGGTRTSYEQYF
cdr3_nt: TGCAGCGTTGGGGGCACAAGGACTAGCTACGAGCAGTACTTC

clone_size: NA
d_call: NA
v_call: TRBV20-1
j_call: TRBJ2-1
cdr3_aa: CSARTTDDEQFF
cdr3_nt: TGCAGTGCCAGGACTACTGACGATGAGCAGTTCTTC

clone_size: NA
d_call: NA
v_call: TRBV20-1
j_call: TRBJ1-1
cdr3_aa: CSARGPTEAFF
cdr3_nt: TGCAGTGCTAGAGGACCCACTGAAGCTTTCTTT

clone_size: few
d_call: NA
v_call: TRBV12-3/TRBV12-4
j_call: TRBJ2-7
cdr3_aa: CASSPRDRSYEQYF
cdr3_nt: TGTGCCAGCTCGCCCAGGGATCGGTCCTACGAGCAGTACTTC

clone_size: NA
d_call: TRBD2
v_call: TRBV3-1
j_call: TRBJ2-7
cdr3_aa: CASSPNLAGNEQYF
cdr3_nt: TGTGCCAGCAGCCCAAATCTAGCGGGGAACGAGCAGTACTTC

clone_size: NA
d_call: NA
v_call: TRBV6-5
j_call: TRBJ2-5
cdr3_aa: CASTPPGPLEVQYF
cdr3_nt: TGTGCCAGCACCCCCCCGGGACCCTTGGAAGTTCAGTACTTC

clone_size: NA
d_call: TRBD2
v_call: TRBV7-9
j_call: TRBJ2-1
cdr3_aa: CASSTTSGGYNEQFF
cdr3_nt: TGTGCCAGCAGCACCACTAGCGGGGGTTACAATGAGCAGTTCTTC

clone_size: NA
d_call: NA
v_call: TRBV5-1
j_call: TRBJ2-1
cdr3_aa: CASSKGVSSYNEQFF
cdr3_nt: TGCGCCAGCAGCAAGGGCGTCAGCTCCTACAATGAGCAGTTCTTC

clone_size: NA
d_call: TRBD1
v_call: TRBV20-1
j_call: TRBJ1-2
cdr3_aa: CSASGGQGAGGYGYTF
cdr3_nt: TGCAGTGCCAGCGGGGGACAGGGGGCAGGAGGTTATGGCTACACCTTC

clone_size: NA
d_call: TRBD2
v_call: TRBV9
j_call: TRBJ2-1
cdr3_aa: CASSVVGAGAYNEQFF
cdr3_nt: TGTGCCAGCAGCGTAGTAGGAGCGGGGGCCTACAATGAGCAGTTCTTC

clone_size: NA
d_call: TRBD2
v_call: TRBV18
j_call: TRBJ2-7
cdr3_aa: CASSPVSGDSYEQYF
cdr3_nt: TGTGCCAGCTCACCGGTTAGCGGGGACTCCTACGAGCAGTACTTC

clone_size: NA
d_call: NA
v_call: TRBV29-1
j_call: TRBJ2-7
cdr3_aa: CSVTTARDEEQYF
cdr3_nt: TGCAGCGTTACGACAGCCAGGGATGAAGAGCAGTACTTC

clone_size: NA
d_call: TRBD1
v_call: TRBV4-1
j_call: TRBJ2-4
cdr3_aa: CASRHPGQGDIQYF
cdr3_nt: TGCGCCAGCAGGCACCCGGGACAGGGCGACATTCAGTACTTC

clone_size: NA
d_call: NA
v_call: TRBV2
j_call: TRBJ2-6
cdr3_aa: CASSKSQSGANVLTF
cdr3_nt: TGTGCCAGCAGTAAGTCGCAGTCTGGGGCCAACGTCCTGACTTTC

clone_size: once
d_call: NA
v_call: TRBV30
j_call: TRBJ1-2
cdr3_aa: CAWRESPLSTYGYTF
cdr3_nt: TGTGCCTGGAGGGAGTCTCCCCTAAGTACCTATGGCTACACCTTC